These 24 T cell receptor beta chains were all obtained from the same sample, sequenced in a study of cytomegalovirus exposure and HLA in healthy donors. Primers included in the PCR were 60 Vbeta and 13 Jbeta primers. Repertoires were generated with immunoSEQ multiplex PCR, while TCRdb's copy carries only in-frame clones and drops some. The sample lists approximately 120,000 clones, 73% seen once, with approximately 8% in the top ten. Sample: PBMCs. Source of these receptors: a middle-aged man in good health and CMV-seronegative.

V usage is TRBV4-3 and J usage is TRBJ1-3; 7 bases are shared with TRBD1. Germline V gives CDR1 LGHNA, CDR2 YSLEER. CDR3 length equals 16 residues. Losses at the gene ends were 3 bases for V and 4 bases for J; bases not matched to a gene: 9. The CDR3 DNA is TGCGCCAGCAGCCAGTCGACAGGGCTGGGAGGAAACACCATATATTTT. The encoded protein is CASSQSTGLGGNTIYF.

This chain links TRBV27 with TRBJ1-2; D is perhaps TRBD1 (6 bases). V lost 0 bases and J lost 7, with 18 bases in between. CDR3 length: 16 amino acids. The germline V gene has CDR1 MNHEY and CDR2 SMNVEV (reference sequence). CDR3 residues: CASSLSNDRYGAGYTF. The DNA for the CDR3 is TGTGCCAGCAGTTTATCTAATGACAGGTATGGGGCTGGCTACACCTTC.

Here the CDR3 DNA reads TGTGCCATCAGCCGAGGGCAGGCGATAACTGAAGCTTTCTTT. Translation: CAISRGQAITEAFF. The chain employs TRBV10-3 and TRBJ1-1; D unresolved. Germline values: CDR1 ENHRY, CDR2 SYGVKD. The CDR3 totals 14 residues. Trimming cost V 6 bases and J 5 bases, with 16 bases left between them.

The chain is built from TRBV5-1 and TRBJ2-2; D unresolved. The length of the CDR3 is 16 residues. V dropped 1 base and J dropped 4 bases, with 14 bases sitting between them. CDR1 and CDR2 from the germline V gene are SGHRS and YFSETQ. CDR3 in amino acids: CASSLRIGSPTGELFF. The DNA of the CDR3 is TGCGCCAGCAGCTTGAGGATAGGTAGCCCCACCGGGGAGCTGTTTTTT.

This clone was detected once. This chain connects TRBV6-5 to TRBJ2-3, with 7 bases aligning to TRBD2. The V segment lost 6 bases and the J segment 8 bases; nucleotides outside the gene matches: 8. The germline gives CDR1 MNHEY, CDR2 SVGAGI. The CDR3 sequence is 13 residues long. Here the CDR3 reads CASSQTSFGTQYF. CDR3 DNA: TGTGCCAGCAGCCAGACTAGCTTCGGTACGCAGTATTTT.

The chain uses TRBV19 and TRBJ1-5; TRBD1 is a possible D gene (5 bases). The germline V and J ends were trimmed by 5 bases and 9 bases, with 8 bases remaining between them. Looked up from germline, CDR1 is LNHDA and CDR2 is SQIVND (reference sequence). This CDR3 is 11 amino acids long. The CDR3 loop reads CASSPGGPQHF. The CDR3 region has the DNA TGTGCCAGTAGTCCCGGGGGGCCCCAGCATTTT.

V usage is TRBV18 and J usage is TRBJ2-5; 8 bases match TRBD2. Germline V gene lookup returns CDR1 KGHSH and CDR2 LQKENI. The CDR3 extends over 16 amino acids. V trimming: 1 base; J trimming: 1 base; junction bases outside the gene matches: 5. CDR3 sequence: CASSPLGGGFQETQYF. In DNA form, the CDR3 reads TGTGCCAGCTCACCACTCGGCGGGGGGTTCCAAGAGACCCAGTACTTC.

This clone was detected a few times. The CDR3 nucleotides read TGTGCCAGCCAACGGGGACAGGGGTCCTACGAGCAGTACTTC. Amino acids: CASQRGQGSYEQYF. The chain uses TRBV25-1 and TRBJ2-5, with 10 nucleotides matching TRBD1. The J call may be in error: the DNA end matches TRBJ2-7 better. The length of the CDR3 is 14 residues. The germline gives CDR1 MGHDK, CDR2 SYGVNS.

This clone was picked up a small number of times. The J gene is TRBJ1-3, the V gene TRBV7-8; 7 bases are shared with TRBD1. Germline V gene sequence: CDR1 SGHVS, CDR2 FQNEAQ. Trimming removed 5 bases from V and 4 bases from J; junction bases left unmatched: 2. This CDR3 is built from 13 residues. The CDR3: CASSMGQGNTIYF. The CDR3 coding sequence is TGTGCCAGCAGCATGGGACAGGGAAACACCATATATTTT.

The V call is TRBV28, the J call TRBJ2-3, with TRBD2 matching 14 bases. V lost 10 bases and J lost 5; bases outside the gene matches: 5. Germline assignment: CDR1 MDHEN and CDR2 SYDVKM. The CDR3 extends over 14 amino acids. The CDR3 DNA reads TGTGCCACCGGACTAGCGGGGGGTAGAGATACGCAGTATTTT. This encodes CATGLAGGRDTQYF.

V usage is TRBV19 and J usage is TRBJ1-1; 8 bases align to TRBD1. Trimming took 9 bases from V and 0 from J; bases not matched to a gene: 9. The CDR3 extends over 15 amino acids. The V gene's germline CDR1 is LNHDA and CDR2 SQIVND (reference sequence). The CDR3 here is CASGRTGGMNTEAFF. The CDR3 nucleotides are TGTGCCAGCGGACGAACAGGGGGAATGAACACTGAAGCTTTCTTT. Based on the CDR3 plus reference TRBV19 and TRBJ1-1, the full variable domain is DGGITQSPKYLFRKEGQNVTLSCEQNLNHDAMYWYRQDPGQGLRLIYYSQIVNDFQKGDIAEGYSVSREKKESFPLTVTSAQKNPTAFYLCASGRTGGMNTEAFFGQGTRLTVV.

This chain uses TRBV5-4 with TRBJ2-6; 7 bases match TRBD1. The junction had 8 bases not matched to a gene; V was cut back by 4 bases and J by 4 bases. This CDR3 is 16 amino acids long. Germline V gene data show CDR1 as SGHNT and CDR2 as YYREEE (reference sequence). The CDR3 DNA reads as TGTGCCAGCAGCGTGCTACAGGGGTCCGGGGCCAACGTCCTGACTTTC. Residues: CASSVLQGSGANVLTF.

Only one count was recorded for this clone. The V call is TRBV28, the J call TRBJ1-2; possibly TRBD1 for D (5 bases). Trimming shortened V by 6 bases and J by 4 bases, and 18 bases separated the two germline ends. The CDR3 sequence is 15 residues long. The germline V gene encodes CDR1 MDHEN and CDR2 SYDVKM. The CDR3 DNA reads TGTGCCAGCAGCGGAGTTGGGGGGGATGGCTATGGCTACACCTTC. Its protein is CASSGVGGDGYGYTF.

The rearrangement uses TRBV13 and TRBJ2-5; 11 bases fit TRBD2. This CDR3 region has 15 residues. Germline V gives CDR1 PRHDT, CDR2 FYEKMQ (reference sequence). Trimming cost V 5 bases and J 4 bases; bases outside gene matches: 6. CDR3 protein: CASSRPTSGAETQYF. The CDR3 DNA is TGTGCCAGCAGCCGCCCGACTAGCGGGGCAGAGACCCAGTACTTC.

The chain has TRBV4-1 and TRBJ2-5; D possibly corresponds to TRBD2 (6 bases). The CDR3 sequence is 14 residues long. Per the germline V gene, CDR1 is MGHRA and CDR2 is YSYEKL. V dropped 3 bases and J dropped 5 bases, with 13 bases sitting between them. CDR3 protein: CASSHIAAGETQYF. The CDR3 DNA reads TGCGCCAGCAGCCATATAGCGGCTGGGGAGACCCAGTACTTC.

The chain uses TRBV25-1 and TRBJ1-2; 7 positions match TRBD1. The V gene's germline CDR1 is MGHDK and CDR2 SYGVNS. Trimming took 2 bases from V and 5 from J; bases not matched to a gene: 5. CDR3 length: 14 amino acids. The CDR3, as DNA: TGTGCCAGCAGTGAAAATAACAGGGGTTATGGCTACACCTTC. Encoded protein: CASSENNRGYGYTF.

This chain joins TRBV4-1 and TRBJ1-1; D is ambiguous. This CDR3 is built from 18 residues. V was clipped by 1 base and J by 1 base, with 19 bases between them. Germline CDR1 is MGHRA and CDR2 is YSYEKL. CDR3 in amino acids: CASSQGILRRHTNTEAFF. Here the CDR3 DNA reads TGCGCCAGCAGCCAAGGCATTTTACGTAGACATACGAACACTGAAGCTTTCTTT.

The V gene is TRBV7-2, the J gene TRBJ2-4; tentatively, D is TRBD2 (5 bases). The length of the CDR3 is 14 residues. Deletions cut 1 base from V and 7 bases from J, with 11 bases between. Germline V lookup: CDR1 SGHTA, CDR2 FQGNSA. The CDR3 spells CASSLDPGWNIQYF. CDR3 nucleotides: TGTGCCAGCAGCTTAGATCCGGGGTGGAACATTCAGTACTTC.

The chain couples TRBV5-6 to TRBJ2-1; D is perhaps TRBD2 (6 bases). Trimming shortened V by 1 base and J by 8 bases, and 28 bases separated the two germline ends. There are 19 residues in the CDR3. CDR1 is SGHDT, CDR2 YYEEEE, per germline. CDR3 DNA sequence: TGTGCCAGCAGCTTGCCCCCGGGAAGGGTTAAGCCCTGGAGGGATGAGCAGTTCTTC. As protein: CASSLPPGRVKPWRDEQFF.

The chain combines TRBV19 with TRBJ2-3, with TRBD1 as a possible D gene (6 bases). Germline lookup yields CDR1 LNHDA and CDR2 SQIVND (reference sequence). The CDR3 loop spans 16 amino acids. V lost 4 bases, J lost 1 base, and 15 bases lay in between. The CDR3 is CASSRPGTHGTDTQYF. The DNA for the CDR3 is TGTGCCAGTAGTAGGCCTGGGACACACGGCACAGATACGCAGTATTTT. Supplemented by reference TRBV19 and TRBJ2-3, the full variable domain reads DGGITQSPKYLFRKEGQNVTLSCEQNLNHDAMYWYRQDPGQGLRLIYYSQIVNDFQKGDIAEGYSVSREKKESFPLTVTSAQKNPTAFYLCASSRPGTHGTDTQYFGPGTRLTVL.

This clone was counted between two and nine times. The V gene is TRBV19, the J gene TRBJ2-7; TRBD1 aligns across 11 bases. The CDR3 covers 14 residues. The V gene's germline CDR1 is LNHDA and CDR2 SQIVND (reference sequence). Trimming at V came to 9 bases and at J to 5 bases, leaving 9 bases not matched to a gene. The CDR3 DNA reads TGTGCCAGCGCGAGGACAGGGGGCAGGAACGAGCAGTACTTC. Translation: CASARTGGRNEQYF.

This clone was seen a few times. The rearrangement uses TRBV9 and TRBJ2-7; unclear D gene. CDR1 and CDR2 from the germline V gene are SGDLS and YYNGEE. Trimming took 0 bases from V and 1 from J, leaving 5 bases between them. The CDR3 has 13 residues. CDR3 sequence reads: CASSVGASYEQYF. The CDR3 region has the DNA TGTGCCAGCAGCGTAGGCGCTTCCTACGAGCAGTACTTC.

This sequence joins TRBV25-1 and TRBJ2-7; possible D gene TRBD2, 5 bases. The CDR3 covers 14 residues. V lost 3 bases and J lost 0, with 9 bases in between. The V gene's germline CDR1 is MGHDK and CDR2 SYGVNS. The CDR3 coding sequence is TGTGCCAGCAGTGAGGAGGCGAGCTCCTACGAGCAGTACTTC. It is translated as CASSEEASSYEQYF.

The chain couples TRBV5-4 to TRBJ1-2; 7 nucleotides match TRBD1. The V and J ends lost 0 bases and 0 bases, in that order; junction bases with no gene match: 5. CDR1 and CDR2 (germline): SGHNT, YYREEE (reference sequence). The CDR3 has 16 residues. The CDR3 region is CASSLEGAPTNYGYTF. CDR3 DNA sequence: TGTGCCAGCAGCTTGGAGGGGGCACCTACTAACTATGGCTACACCTTC.